The clone carrying this T cell receptor (beta chain) was seen a handful of times. The antigen remains unidentified. Stated treatment: approximately 11-day PBMC culture with coronavirus spike peptide pools or control peptides (ViraFEST assay). The source of the sample is a study of vaccination and CD4 T cells after COVID-19. Broader study findings: Within the convalescent patients, a median about 86% of the SARS-CoV-2-reactive clones were ones that appeared only post-vaccination.

Sequenced with the Oncomine TCR Beta short-read assay was DNA taken from cultured CD4+ T cells. MiXCR was run by TCRdb on the PCR reads, yielding one entry per CDR3 protein. The sample has approximately 15,000 distinct CDR3 sequences, approximately 26% seen once. The TCR sequence derives from a human donor with COVID-19. The sequenced sample was cultured CD4+ T cells from blood.

The DNA for the CDR3 is TGTGCCAGCAGCAATCCAGGGGGCACCAACTATGGCTACACCTTC. As protein: CASSNPGGTNYGYTF. The chain couples TRBV21-1 to TRBJ1-2; the table's D call, TRBD1, has no DNA check behind it. TRBV21-1 is tagged as a pseudogene. This CDR3 spans 15 amino acids.